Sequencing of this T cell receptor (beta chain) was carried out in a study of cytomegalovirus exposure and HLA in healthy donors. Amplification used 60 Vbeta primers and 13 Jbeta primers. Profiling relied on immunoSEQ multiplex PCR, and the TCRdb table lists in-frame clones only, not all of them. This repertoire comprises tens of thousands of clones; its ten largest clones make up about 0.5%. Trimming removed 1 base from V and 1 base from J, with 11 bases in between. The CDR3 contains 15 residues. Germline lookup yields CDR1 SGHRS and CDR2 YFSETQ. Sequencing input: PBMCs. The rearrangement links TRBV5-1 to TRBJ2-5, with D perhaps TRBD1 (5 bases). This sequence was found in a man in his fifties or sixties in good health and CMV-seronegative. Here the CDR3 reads CASSLRGTPQETQYF. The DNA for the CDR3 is TGCGCCAGCAGCTTGAGGGGAACCCCCCAAGAGACCCAGTACTTC.